Presented here are 20 T cell receptor beta chains from one specimen sequenced in a study of identical twins. TCRdb reprocessed the 5' RACE reads with MiXCR, giving one entry per CDR3 protein. Of under 300,000 distinct CDR3 sequences in the sample, roughly an eighth were seen once. The same data also went into a second study, on yellow fever vaccine responses in identical twins.

Sequencing input: memory (CD45RO+) T cells sorted from blood. These receptor sequences come from a woman aged 18-29 years in good health.

Only a few counts were recorded for this clonotype. This chain connects TRBV4-3 to TRBJ2-6; D tentatively fits TRBD1 or TRBD2 (5 bases each). The CDR3 runs 15 residues. The germline V gene encodes CDR1 LGHNA and CDR2 YSLEER. Deletions cut 1 base from V and 15 bases from J, with 19 bases between. The CDR3 reads CASSQAGTAALDLTF. CDR3 DNA: TGCGCCAGCAGCCAAGCCGGGACCGCTGCTCTGGACCTGACTTTC.

This clonotype has only a few counts. The chain carries TRBV9 and TRBJ1-1, with unresolved D. The germline V gene encodes CDR1 SGDLS and CDR2 YYNGEE. This CDR3 comprises 16 residues. Trimming removed 0 bases at V and 1 base at J, with 13 bases between. The CDR3 DNA reads as TGTGCCAGCAGCGTAGGCGGAGGACTCGGGAACACTGAAGCTTTCTTT. It codes for CASSVGGGLGNTEAFF.

This sequence joins TRBV10-3 and TRBJ2-2, with D possibly called TRBD1 or TRBD2 (5 bases each). CDR1 is ENHRY, CDR2 SYGVKD, per germline. Trimming stripped 0 bases from V and 5 bases from J, with 13 bases between. The CDR3 covers 16 residues. Here the CDR3 DNA reads TGTGCCATCAGTGAGTCGGGACCACCGAGGACCGGGGAGCTGTTTTTT. Its protein product is CAISESGPPRTGELFF.

The chain is built from TRBV6-4 and TRBJ2-2; TRBD2 might be the D (5 bases). Germline loops: CDR1 MRHNA, CDR2 SNTAGT. The CDR3 spans 14 residues. V lost 0 bases to trimming and J lost 7 bases, with 9 bases between them. This CDR3 reads CASSDSDGLGELFF. Here the CDR3 DNA reads TGTGCCAGCAGTGACTCTGATGGACTCGGGGAGCTGTTTTTT.

This clonotype was recorded a few times. V and J are TRBV24-1 and TRBJ2-1; 8 bases fit TRBD2. J lost 6 bases, V lost 1 base, and 7 bases had no gene match. CDR3 length equals 16 residues. Germline assignment: CDR1 KGHDR and CDR2 SFDVKD. The CDR3 loop is CATSDLRGGSSNEQFF. DNA for the CDR3: TGTGCCACCAGTGATTTACGGGGGGGCAGCAGCAATGAGCAGTTCTTC.

J is TRBJ2-5 and V is TRBV6-5; the match to TRBD1 covers 9 bases. The CDR3 is made up of 14 amino acids. Germline CDR1 and CDR2: MNHEY and SVGAGI. J gave up 5 bases and V 4 bases, and 5 bases lay outside the gene matches. The CDR3 sequence is CASSLGQGVETQYF. The DNA of the CDR3 is TGTGCCAGCAGTTTGGGACAGGGCGTGGAGACCCAGTACTTC.

This clonotype was seen a few times. V and J are TRBV27 and TRBJ2-5; D could derive from TRBD1 or TRBD2 (5 bases each). Germline CDR1 MNHEY, CDR2 SMNVEV (reference sequence). The CDR3 has 15 amino acids. The V gene lost 0 bases and the J gene lost 4 bases, with 12 bases spanning the gap. The CDR3 nucleotides are TGTGCCAGCAGTTTATCGGTTGGGACGGGAGAGACCCAGTACTTC. The encoded protein is CASSLSVGTGETQYF.

This clonotype appeared a few times. The gene calls are TRBV3-1 and TRBJ2-2; 7 nucleotides agree with TRBD1. V dropped 4 bases and J dropped 6; count of bases not matched to a gene: 14. Per the germline V gene, CDR1 is LGHDT and CDR2 is YNNKEL (reference sequence). CDR3 length equals 17 residues. DNA of the CDR3: TGTGCCAGCAGCCCACATACCTTGACAGGGTTTGCCGGGGAGCTGTTTTTT. Protein: CASSPHTLTGFAGELFF.

This clonotype was detected only a few times. The chain recombines TRBV3-1 with TRBJ2-5; D might be TRBD1 (6 bases). Trimming took 7 bases from V and 3 from J, leaving 18 bases between them. The V gene's germline CDR1 is LGHDT and CDR2 YNNKEL (reference sequence). The length of the CDR3 is 15 residues. CDR3 in amino acids: CASKSSGTTKETQYF. CDR3 nucleotides: TGTGCCAGCAAGTCCTCCGGGACAACTAAAGAGACCCAGTACTTC.

The chain couples TRBV6-2 or TRBV6-3 to TRBJ2-7; D unclear. Trimming removed 6 bases at V and 5 bases at J, with 8 bases between. Germline V gene data show CDR1 as MNHEY and CDR2 as SVGEGT. This CDR3 has 11 residues. In nucleotides, the CDR3 is TGTGCCAGCAGCCAAAACCACGAGCAGTACTTC. Protein: CASSQNHEQYF.

V and J are TRBV6-6 and TRBJ1-6, with D hard to call. V dropped 3 bases and J dropped 7 bases, with 7 bases sitting between them. The CDR3 is 13 amino acids. The germline gives CDR1 MNHNY, CDR2 SVGAGI (reference sequence). CDR3 coding DNA: TGTGCCAGCAGTTATGGCAGCAATTCACCCCTCCACTTT. Its protein product is CASSYGSNSPLHF.

The chain is built from TRBV27 and TRBJ2-2, with D perhaps matching TRBD2 (5 bases). The V gene lost 3 bases and the J gene lost 6 bases, with 8 bases spanning the gap. The germline V gene has CDR1 MNHEY and CDR2 SMNVEV (reference sequence). This CDR3 spans 13 amino acids. The CDR3 loop reads CASSFFSAGELFF. CDR3 nucleotide sequence: TGTGCCAGCAGTTTCTTTAGCGCCGGGGAGCTGTTTTTT.

The chain couples TRBV5-4 to TRBJ2-5, with TRBD2 matching 10 bases. The trim removed 2 bases at V and 5 bases at J, leaving 6 bases unmatched. This CDR3 comprises 15 residues. The germline V gene encodes CDR1 SGHNT and CDR2 YYREEE (reference sequence). The CDR3 region is CASSFGSGGRETQYF. DNA of the CDR3: TGTGCCAGCAGCTTCGGTAGCGGGGGGCGGGAGACCCAGTACTTC.

This clonotype showed up just a few times. The chain has TRBV29-1 and TRBJ2-3, with D perhaps TRBD1 or TRBD2 (6 bases each). Trimming cost V 1 base and J 5 bases, with 13 bases left between them. Per the germline V gene, CDR1 is SQVTM and CDR2 is ANQGSEA. CDR3 size: 14 residues. CDR3 nucleotide sequence: TGCAGCGTTGAAGGGGGGGCTAGGGAAGATACGCAGTATTTT. Amino acids: CSVEGGAREDTQYF.

The chain employs TRBV28 and TRBJ2-3, with D unclear. Germline assignment: CDR1 MDHEN and CDR2 SYDVKM. The CDR3 covers 13 residues. The ends were cut back, 2 bases at V and 3 bases at J, with 6 bases in the middle. As DNA, the CDR3 is TGTGCCAGCAGTTTAGACCCTACAGATACGCAGTATTTT. Protein product: CASSLDPTDTQYF.

The chain has TRBV4-3 and TRBJ2-7; tentatively, D is TRBD1 or TRBD2 (5 bases each). In germline, CDR1 is LGHNA, CDR2 YSLEER. V lost 2 bases and J lost 8, with 19 bases in between. The CDR3 loop spans 15 amino acids. CDR3 nucleotides: TGCGCCAGCAGCCAATTAACGGGACCGGGCGGAAAGCAGTACTTC. Translating gives CASSQLTGPGGKQYF.

This clonotype was counted many times. The chain carries TRBV28 and TRBJ2-1; 8 bases match TRBD1. V trimming: 5 bases; J trimming: 6 bases; junction bases outside the gene matches: 6. This CDR3 is built from 14 residues. Germline values: CDR1 MDHEN, CDR2 SYDVKM. In nucleotides, the CDR3 is TGTGCCAGCAGTCCCCGGACAGGGCGCAATGAGCAGTTCTTC. Protein sequence: CASSPRTGRNEQFF.

This clonotype was seen a handful of times. This chain joins TRBV7-6 and TRBJ2-3; D not resolved. The CDR3 covers 14 residues. Per the germline V gene, CDR1 is SGHVS and CDR2 is FNYEAQ. The V and J ends lost 3 bases and 5 bases respectively, with 12 bases between them. CDR3 sequence: CASSLRTTGDTQYF. The DNA for the CDR3 is TGTGCCAGCAGCTTGAGGACGACGGGAGATACGCAGTATTTT.

This clonotype was counted at least ten times. The gene calls are TRBV27 and TRBJ1-6; 9 nucleotides match TRBD1. Trimming removed 4 bases from V and 5 bases from J; junction bases left unmatched: 0. Germline V gene data show CDR1 as MNHEY and CDR2 as SMNVEV (reference sequence). The CDR3 consists of 14 residues. For the CDR3, the DNA is TGTGCCAGCAGTTGGACAGGGGATAATTCACCCCTCCACTTT. Translated: CASSWTGDNSPLHF.

This clonotype was recorded a few times. The chain combines TRBV20-1 with TRBJ2-1; 7 bases align to TRBD2. The germline gives CDR1 DFQATT, CDR2 SNEGSKA (reference sequence). V dropped 5 bases and J dropped 2; count of bases not matched to a gene: 6. The CDR3 is 14 residues long. CDR3 DNA: TGCAGTGCTCCCCCGGGAGGCCCCTACAATGAGCAGTTCTTC. Translated: CSAPPGGPYNEQFF.